The T cell receptor beta chain described here comes from a study of breast tumors, draining lymph nodes, adjacent tissues. The table lists this clonotype with many counts. What it binds is not known. CDR3 size: 17 residues. V shed 7 bases, J shed 3 bases, and the junction held 13 bases outside the gene matches. Germline CDR1 is MNHEY and CDR2 is SVGAGI. Study-level findings and limits: That most tumor T cells come from lymph nodes remained unproven. Compared with basal-like, luminal-like tumors shared significantly more repertoire with nontumor tissue. Most tumor T cells seemingly derive from lymph node, then expand in tumor. Tumor TCR diversity was below lymph nodes but above nontumor tissue.

In TCRdb, the multiplex PCR reads were re-called with MiXCR into one record per CDR3 protein. This table has 100,000 or so distinct CDR3 sequences, 21% appearing once. The lymph nodes were axillary draining lymph nodes from breast cancer patients. This chain uses TRBV6-5 with TRBJ1-3, with 9 bases fitting TRBD1. The sequence was obtained from a female donor with breast cancer. Some clones in this sample may be carry-over from other donors' samples. The sequenced material came from axillary lymph node tissue. For the CDR3, the DNA is TGTGCCAGCACCACCTGGGGGGGGACAGGGAGTGGAAACACCATATATTTT. This translates into CASTTWGGTGSGNTIYF.